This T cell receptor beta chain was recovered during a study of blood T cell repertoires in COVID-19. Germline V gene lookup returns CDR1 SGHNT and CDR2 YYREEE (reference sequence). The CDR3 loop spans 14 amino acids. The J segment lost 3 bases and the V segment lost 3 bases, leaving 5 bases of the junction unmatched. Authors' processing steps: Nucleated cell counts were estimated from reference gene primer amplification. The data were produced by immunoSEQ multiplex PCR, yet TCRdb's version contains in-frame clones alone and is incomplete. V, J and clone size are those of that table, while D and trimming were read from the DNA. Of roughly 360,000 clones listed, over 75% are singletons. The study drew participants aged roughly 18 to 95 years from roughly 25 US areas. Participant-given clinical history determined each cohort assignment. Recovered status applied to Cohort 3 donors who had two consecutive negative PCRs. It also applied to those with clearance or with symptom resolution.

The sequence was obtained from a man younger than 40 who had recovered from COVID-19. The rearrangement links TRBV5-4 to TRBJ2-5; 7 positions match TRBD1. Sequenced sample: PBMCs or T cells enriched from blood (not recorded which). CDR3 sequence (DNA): TGTGCCAGCAGCTCAACTGACAGGGAAGAGACCCAGTACTTC. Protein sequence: CASSSTDREETQYF.